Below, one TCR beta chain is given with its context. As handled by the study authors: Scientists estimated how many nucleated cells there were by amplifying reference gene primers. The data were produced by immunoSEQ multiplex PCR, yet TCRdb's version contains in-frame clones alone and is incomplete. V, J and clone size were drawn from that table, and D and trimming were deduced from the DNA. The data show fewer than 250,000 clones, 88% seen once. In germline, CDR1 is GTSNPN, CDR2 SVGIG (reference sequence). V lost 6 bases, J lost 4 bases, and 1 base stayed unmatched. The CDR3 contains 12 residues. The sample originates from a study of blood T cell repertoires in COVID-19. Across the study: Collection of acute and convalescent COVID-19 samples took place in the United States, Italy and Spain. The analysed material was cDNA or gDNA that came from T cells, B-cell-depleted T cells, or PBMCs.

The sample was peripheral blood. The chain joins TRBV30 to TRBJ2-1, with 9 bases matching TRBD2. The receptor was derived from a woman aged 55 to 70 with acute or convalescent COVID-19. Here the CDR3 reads CACTSGYNEQFF. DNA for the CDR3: TGTGCCTGTACTAGCGGGTACAATGAGCAGTTCTTC.